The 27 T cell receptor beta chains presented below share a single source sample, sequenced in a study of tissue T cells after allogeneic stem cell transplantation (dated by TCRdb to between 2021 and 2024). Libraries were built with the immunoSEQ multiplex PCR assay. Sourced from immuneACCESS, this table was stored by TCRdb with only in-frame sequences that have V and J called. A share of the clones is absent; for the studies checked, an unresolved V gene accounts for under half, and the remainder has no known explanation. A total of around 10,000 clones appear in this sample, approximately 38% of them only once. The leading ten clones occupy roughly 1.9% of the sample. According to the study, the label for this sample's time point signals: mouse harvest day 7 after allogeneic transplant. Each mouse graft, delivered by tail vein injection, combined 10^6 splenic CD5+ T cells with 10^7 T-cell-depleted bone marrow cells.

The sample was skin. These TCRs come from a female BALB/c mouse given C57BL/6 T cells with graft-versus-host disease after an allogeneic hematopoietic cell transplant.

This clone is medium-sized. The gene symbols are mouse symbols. CDR3 sequence reads: CTCSAQISNERLFF. The CDR3 bases that were read are TGCACCTGCAGTGCACAGATTTCCAACGAAAGATTATTT. The V gene is TRBV1, the J gene TRBJ1-4; D call uncertain. The DNA ends 1 residue before the CDR3 does, and the rest of the CDR3 is filled in from the germline J gene. Germline V gene lookup returns CDR1 NSQYPW and CDR2 LRSPGD (reference sequence). Trimming left V 2 bases short and J 0 bases short, with 4 bases between. The CDR3 runs 14 residues.

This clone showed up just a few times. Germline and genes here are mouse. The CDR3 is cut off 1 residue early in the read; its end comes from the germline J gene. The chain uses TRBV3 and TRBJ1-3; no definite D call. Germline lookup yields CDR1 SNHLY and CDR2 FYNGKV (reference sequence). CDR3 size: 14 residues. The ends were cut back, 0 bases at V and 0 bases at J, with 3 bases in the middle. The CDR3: CASSLANSGNTLYF. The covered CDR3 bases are TGTGCCAGCAGCTTAGCGAATTCTGGAAATACGCTCTAT.

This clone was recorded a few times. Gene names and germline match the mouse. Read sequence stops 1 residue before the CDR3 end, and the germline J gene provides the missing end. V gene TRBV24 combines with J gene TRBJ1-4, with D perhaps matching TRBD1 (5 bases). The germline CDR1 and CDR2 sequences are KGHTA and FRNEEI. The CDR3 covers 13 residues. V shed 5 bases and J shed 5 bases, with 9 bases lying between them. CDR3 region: CASSWTKNERLFF. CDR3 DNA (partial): TGTGCCAGCAGTTGGACAAAAAACGAAAGATTATTT.

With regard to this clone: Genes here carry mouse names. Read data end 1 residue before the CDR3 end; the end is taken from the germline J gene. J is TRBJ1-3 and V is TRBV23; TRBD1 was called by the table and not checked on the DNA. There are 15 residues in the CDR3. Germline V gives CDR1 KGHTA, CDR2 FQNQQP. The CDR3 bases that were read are TGCTCCAGCAGTCCCCGGGACAATTCTGGAAATACGCTCTAT. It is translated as CSSSPRDNSGNTLY. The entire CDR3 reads CSSSPRDNSGNTLYF.

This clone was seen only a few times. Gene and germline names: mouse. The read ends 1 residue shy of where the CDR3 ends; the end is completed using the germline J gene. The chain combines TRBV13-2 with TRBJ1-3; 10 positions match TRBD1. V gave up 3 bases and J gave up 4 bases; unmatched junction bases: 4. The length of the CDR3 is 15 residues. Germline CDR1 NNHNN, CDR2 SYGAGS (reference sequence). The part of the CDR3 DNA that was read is TGTGCCAGCGGTGTCGACAGGGGGCTGGGAAATACGCTCTAT. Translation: CASGVDRGLGNTLY. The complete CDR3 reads CASGVDRGLGNTLYF.

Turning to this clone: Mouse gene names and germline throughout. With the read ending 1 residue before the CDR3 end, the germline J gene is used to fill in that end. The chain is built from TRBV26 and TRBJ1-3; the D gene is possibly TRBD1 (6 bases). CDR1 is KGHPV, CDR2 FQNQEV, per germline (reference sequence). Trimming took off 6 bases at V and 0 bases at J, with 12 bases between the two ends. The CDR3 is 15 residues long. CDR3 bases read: TGTGCCAGCAGGAGGGGGGCGAATTCTGGAAATACGCTCTAT. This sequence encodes CASRRGANSGNTLY. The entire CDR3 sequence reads CASRRGANSGNTLYF. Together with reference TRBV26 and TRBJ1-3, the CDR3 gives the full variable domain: NSKVIQTPRYLVKGQGQKAKMRCIPEKGHPVVFWYQQNKNNEFKFLINFQNQEVLQQIDMTEKRFSAECPSNSPCSLEIQSSEAGDSALYLCASRRGANSGNTLYFGEGSRLIVV.

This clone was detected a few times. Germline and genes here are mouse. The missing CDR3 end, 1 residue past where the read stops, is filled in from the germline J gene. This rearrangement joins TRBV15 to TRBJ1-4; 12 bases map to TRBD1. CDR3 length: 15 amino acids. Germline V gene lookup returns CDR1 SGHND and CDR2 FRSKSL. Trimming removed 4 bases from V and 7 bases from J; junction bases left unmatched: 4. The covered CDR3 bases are TGTGCCAGCAGTTCCGGGACAGGGGGCCGCGAAAGATTATTT. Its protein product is CASSSGTGGRERLF. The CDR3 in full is CASSSGTGGRERLFF.

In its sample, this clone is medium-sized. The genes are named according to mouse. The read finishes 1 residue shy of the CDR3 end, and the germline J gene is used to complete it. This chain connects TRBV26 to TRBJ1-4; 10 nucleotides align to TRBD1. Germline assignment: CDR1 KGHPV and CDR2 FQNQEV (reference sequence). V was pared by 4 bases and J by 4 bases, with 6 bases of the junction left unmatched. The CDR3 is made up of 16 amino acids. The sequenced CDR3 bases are TGTGCCAGCAGTCCTCAGACAGGGGGCAGCAACGAAAGATTATTT. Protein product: CASSPQTGGSNERLF. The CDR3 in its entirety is CASSPQTGGSNERLFF.

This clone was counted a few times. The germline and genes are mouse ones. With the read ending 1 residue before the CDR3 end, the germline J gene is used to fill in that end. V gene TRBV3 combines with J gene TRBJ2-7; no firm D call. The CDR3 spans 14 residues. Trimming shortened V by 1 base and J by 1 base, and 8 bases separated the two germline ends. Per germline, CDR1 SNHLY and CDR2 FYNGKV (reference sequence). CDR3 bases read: TGTGCCAGCAGCTTAGGGGTCGGGTCCTATGAACAGTAC. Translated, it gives CASSLGVGSYEQY. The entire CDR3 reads CASSLGVGSYEQYF.

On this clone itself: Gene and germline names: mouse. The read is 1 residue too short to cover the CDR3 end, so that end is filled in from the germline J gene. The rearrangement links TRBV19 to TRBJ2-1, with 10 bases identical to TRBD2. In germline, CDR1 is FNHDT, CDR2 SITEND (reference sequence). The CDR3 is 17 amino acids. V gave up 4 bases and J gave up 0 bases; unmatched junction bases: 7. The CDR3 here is CASSLPGLGNNYAEQFF. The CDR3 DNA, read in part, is TGTGCCAGCAGTCTCCCGGGACTGGGGAATAACTATGCTGAGCAGTTC.

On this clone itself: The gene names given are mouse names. The sequenced CDR3 bases are TGTGCCAGCAGTCCCCGTCATAACACAGAAGTCTTC. It yields the protein CASSPRHNTEVF. The entire CDR3 is CASSPRHNTEVFF. The chain couples TRBV26 to TRBJ1-1; D ambiguous. The CDR3 extends 1 residue past the end of the read, so its final part is completed from the germline J gene. Per germline, CDR1 KGHPV and CDR2 FQNQEV (reference sequence). The CDR3 length is 13 residues. The ends were cut back, 4 bases at V and 2 bases at J, with 8 bases in the middle.

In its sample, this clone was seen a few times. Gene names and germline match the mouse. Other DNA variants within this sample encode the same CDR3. CDR3 sequence: CASSRSLGGGGAEQFF. CDR3 bases read: TGTGCCAGCAGTCGCAGCTTGGGGGGCGGGGGTGCTGAGCAGTTC. The rearrangement uses TRBV15 and TRBJ2-1, with D maybe TRBD2 (7 bases). The CDR3 goes on 1 residue after the read ends, and that part is filled in from the germline J gene. V lost 5 bases to trimming and J lost 6 bases, with 20 bases between them. The CDR3 totals 16 residues. Germline values: CDR1 SGHND, CDR2 FRSKSL.

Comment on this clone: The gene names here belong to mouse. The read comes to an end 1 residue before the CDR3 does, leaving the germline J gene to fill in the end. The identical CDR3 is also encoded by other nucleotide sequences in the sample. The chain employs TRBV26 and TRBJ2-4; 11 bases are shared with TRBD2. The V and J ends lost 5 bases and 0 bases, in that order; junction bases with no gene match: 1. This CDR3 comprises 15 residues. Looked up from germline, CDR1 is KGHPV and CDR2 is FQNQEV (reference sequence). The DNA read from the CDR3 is TGTGCCAGCAGTGGACTGGGGGGTAGTCAAAACACCTTGTAC. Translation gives CASSGLGGSQNTLY. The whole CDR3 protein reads CASSGLGGSQNTLYF.

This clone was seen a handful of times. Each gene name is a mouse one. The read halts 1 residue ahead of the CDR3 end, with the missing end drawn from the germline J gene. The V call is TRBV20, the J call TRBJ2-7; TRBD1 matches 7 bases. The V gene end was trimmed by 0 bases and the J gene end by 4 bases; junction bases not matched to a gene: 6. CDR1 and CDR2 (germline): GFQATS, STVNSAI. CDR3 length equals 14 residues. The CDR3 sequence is CGARESGQEYEQYF. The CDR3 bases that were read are TGTGGTGCTAGGGAATCAGGACAGGAGTATGAACAGTAC.

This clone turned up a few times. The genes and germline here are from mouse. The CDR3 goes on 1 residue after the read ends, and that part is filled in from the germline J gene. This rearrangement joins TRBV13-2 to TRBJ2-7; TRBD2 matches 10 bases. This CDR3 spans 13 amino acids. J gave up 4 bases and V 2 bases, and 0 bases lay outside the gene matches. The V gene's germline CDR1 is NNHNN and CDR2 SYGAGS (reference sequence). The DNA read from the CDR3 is TGTGCCAGCGGTGAGGGACTGGGGTATGAACAGTAC. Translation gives CASGEGLGYEQY. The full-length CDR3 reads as CASGEGLGYEQYF.

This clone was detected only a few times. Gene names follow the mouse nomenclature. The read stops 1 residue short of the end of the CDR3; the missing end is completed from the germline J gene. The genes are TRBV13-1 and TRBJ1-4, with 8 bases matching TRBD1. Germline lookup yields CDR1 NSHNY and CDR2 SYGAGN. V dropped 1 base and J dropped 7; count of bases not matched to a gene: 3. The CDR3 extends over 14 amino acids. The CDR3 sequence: CASSDTRGRERLFF. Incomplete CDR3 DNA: TGTGCCAGCAGTGATACCAGGGGGCGCGAAAGATTATTT.

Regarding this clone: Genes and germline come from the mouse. CDR3 sequence reads: CASSAGTTNTGQLYF. The sequenced part of the CDR3 DNA is TGTGCCAGCAGTGCCGGGACAACAAACACCGGGCAGCTCTAC. This chain joins TRBV15 and TRBJ2-2, with D perhaps matching TRBD1 (6 bases). The read ends 1 residue early relative to the CDR3; the germline J gene fills the gap. V gave up 5 bases and J gave up 0 bases, with 10 bases separating them. The CDR3 spans 15 residues. Looked up from germline, CDR1 is SGHND and CDR2 is FRSKSL. Complete variable domain (other parts from reference TRBV15 and TRBJ2-2): DAGVTQTPRHEVAEKGQTIILKCEPVSGHNDLFWYRQTKIQGLELLSYFRSKSLMEDGGAFKDRFKAEMLNSSFSTLKIQPTEPKDSAVYLCASSAGTTNTGQLYFGEGSKLTVL.

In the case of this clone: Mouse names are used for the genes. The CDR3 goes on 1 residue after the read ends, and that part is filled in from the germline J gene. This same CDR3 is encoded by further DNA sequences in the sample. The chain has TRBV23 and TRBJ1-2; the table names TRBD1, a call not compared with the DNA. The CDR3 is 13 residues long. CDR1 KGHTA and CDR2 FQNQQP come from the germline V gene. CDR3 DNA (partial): TGCTCCAGCAGTCGGACAGGGAACTCCGACTACACC. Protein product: CSSSRTGNSDYT. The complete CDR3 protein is CSSSRTGNSDYTF.

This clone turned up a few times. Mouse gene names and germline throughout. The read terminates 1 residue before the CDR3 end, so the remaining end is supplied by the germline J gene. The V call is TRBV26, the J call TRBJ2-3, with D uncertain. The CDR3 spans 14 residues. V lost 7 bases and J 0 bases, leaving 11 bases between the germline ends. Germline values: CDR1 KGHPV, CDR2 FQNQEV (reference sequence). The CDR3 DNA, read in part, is TGTGCCAGCACCTCCAATCCTAGTGCAGAAACGCTGTAT. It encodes CASTSNPSAETLY. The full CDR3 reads CASTSNPSAETLYF.

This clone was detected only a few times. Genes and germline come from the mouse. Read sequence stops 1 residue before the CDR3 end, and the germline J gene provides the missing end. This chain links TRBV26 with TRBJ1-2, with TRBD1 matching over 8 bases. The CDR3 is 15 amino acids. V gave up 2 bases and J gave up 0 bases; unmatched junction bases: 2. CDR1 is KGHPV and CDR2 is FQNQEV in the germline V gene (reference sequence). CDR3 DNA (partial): TGTGCCAGCAGTCTGCGGGACAGGACAAACTCCGACTACACC. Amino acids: CASSLRDRTNSDYT. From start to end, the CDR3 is CASSLRDRTNSDYTF.

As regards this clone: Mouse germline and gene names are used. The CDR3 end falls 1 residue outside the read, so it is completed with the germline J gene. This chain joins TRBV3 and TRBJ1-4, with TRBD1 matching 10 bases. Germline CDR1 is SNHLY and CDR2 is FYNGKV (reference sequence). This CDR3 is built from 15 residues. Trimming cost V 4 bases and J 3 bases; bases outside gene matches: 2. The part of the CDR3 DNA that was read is TGTGCCAGCAGCTGGGGACAGGGGACCAACGAAAGATTATTT. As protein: CASSWGQGTNERLF. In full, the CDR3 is CASSWGQGTNERLFF.

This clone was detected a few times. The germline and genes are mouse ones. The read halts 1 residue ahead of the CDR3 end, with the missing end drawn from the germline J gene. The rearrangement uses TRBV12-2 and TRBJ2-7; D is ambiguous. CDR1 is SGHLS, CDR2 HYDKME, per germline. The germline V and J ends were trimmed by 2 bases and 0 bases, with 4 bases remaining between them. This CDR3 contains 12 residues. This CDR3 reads CASSPVSYEQYF. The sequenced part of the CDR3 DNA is TGTGCCAGCTCTCCCGTCTCCTATGAACAGTAC.

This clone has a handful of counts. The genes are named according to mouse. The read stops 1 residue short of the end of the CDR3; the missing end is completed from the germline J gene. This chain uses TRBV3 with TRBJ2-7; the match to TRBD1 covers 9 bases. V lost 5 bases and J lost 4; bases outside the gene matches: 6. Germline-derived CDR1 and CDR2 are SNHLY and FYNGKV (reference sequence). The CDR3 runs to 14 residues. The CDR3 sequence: CASSQQGATYEQYF. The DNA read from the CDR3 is TGTGCCAGCAGCCAACAGGGGGCTACTTATGAACAGTAC.

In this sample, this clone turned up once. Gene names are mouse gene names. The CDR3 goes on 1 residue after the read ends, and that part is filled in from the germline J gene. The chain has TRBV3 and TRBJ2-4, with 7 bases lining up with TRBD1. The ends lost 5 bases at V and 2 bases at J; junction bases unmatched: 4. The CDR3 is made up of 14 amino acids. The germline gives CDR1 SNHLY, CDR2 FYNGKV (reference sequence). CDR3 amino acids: CASSRQGIQNTLYF. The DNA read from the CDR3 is TGTGCCAGCAGCCGACAGGGAATTCAAAACACCTTGTAC. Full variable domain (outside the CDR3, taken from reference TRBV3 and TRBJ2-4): GPKVLQIPSHQIIDMGQMVTLNCDPVSNHLYFYWYKQILGQQMEFLVNFYNGKVMEKSKLFKDQFSVERPDGSYFTLKIQPTALEDSAVYFCASSRQGIQNTLYFGAGTRLSVL.

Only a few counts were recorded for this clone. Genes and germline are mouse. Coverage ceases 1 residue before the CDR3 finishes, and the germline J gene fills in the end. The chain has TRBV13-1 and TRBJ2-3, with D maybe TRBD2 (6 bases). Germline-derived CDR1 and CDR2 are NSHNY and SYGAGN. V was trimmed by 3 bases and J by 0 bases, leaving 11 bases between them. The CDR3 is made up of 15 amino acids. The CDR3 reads CASSGPGGSAETLYF. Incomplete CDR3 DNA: TGTGCCAGCAGTGGTCCCGGGGGGAGTGCAGAAACGCTGTAT.

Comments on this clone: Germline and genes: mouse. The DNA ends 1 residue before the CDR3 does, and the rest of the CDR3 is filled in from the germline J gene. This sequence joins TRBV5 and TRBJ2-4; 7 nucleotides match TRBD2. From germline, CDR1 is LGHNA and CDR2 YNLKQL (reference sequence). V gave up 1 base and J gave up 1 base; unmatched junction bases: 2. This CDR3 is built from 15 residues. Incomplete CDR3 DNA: TGTGCCAGCAGCCAAGTGGGGGGAGGTCAAAACACCTTGTAC. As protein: CASSQVGGGQNTLY. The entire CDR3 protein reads CASSQVGGGQNTLYF.

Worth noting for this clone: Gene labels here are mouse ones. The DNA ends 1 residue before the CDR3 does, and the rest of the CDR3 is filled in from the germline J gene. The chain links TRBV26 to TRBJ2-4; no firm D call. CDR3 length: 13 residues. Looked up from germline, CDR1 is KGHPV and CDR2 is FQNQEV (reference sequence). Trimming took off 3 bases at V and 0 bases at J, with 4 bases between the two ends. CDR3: CASSLPSQNTLYF. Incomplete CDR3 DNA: TGTGCCAGCAGTCTCCCTAGTCAAAACACCTTGTAC. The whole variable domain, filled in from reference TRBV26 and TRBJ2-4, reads NSKVIQTPRYLVKGQGQKAKMRCIPEKGHPVVFWYQQNKNNEFKFLINFQNQEVLQQIDMTEKRFSAECPSNSPCSLEIQSSEAGDSALYLCASSLPSQNTLYFGAGTRLSVL.